This passage covers 7 T cell receptor beta chains from one sample sequenced in a study of memory CD8 T cells in hepatitis C reinfection. Clones were read by immunoSEQ multiplex PCR, and TCRdb kept only the in-frame ones, dropping some. The sample lists 46,000 or so clones, roughly 89% occurring once. The sample's time point: late/post reinfection, 12 to 24 weeks after detection. TCR sequencing was done directly ex vivo on sorted cells, without expansion in vitro. The sample taken for sequencing was naive CD8+ T cells sorted from blood. Receptor source: a man younger than 35 with hepatitis C virus infection.

This chain joins TRBV5-1 and TRBJ2-7; 8 bases match TRBD1. The V segment lost 0 bases and the J segment 2 bases; nucleotides outside the gene matches: 4. This CDR3 is built from 15 residues. Germline V gives CDR1 SGHRS, CDR2 YFSETQ. The CDR3 bases are TGCGCCAGCAGCTTGGGACAGGGGAGGACCTACGAGCAGTACTTC. It translates to CASSLGQGRTYEQYF.

The J gene is TRBJ2-5, the V gene TRBV2, with 8 bases that match TRBD2. In germline, CDR1 is SNHLY, CDR2 FYNNEI. The junction had 6 bases not matched to a gene; V was cut back by 4 bases and J by 5 bases. This CDR3 has 14 amino acids. The CDR3, as DNA: TGTGCCAGCAGTGGGGCGGGGGGAATGGAGACCCAGTACTTC. Translated, it gives CASSGAGGMETQYF.

The rearrangement links TRBV27 to TRBJ2-1; D remains unclear. The CDR3 sequence is 14 residues long. V gave up 3 bases and J gave up 0 bases, with 6 bases separating them. Germline V gives CDR1 MNHEY, CDR2 SMNVEV (reference sequence). The CDR3 DNA follows: TGTGCCAGCAGTTTGGCTAGCTCCTACAATGAGCAGTTCTTC. Protein product: CASSLASSYNEQFF.

The CDR3 is CASSLVAGGTGEQYF. The CDR3 bases are TGTGCCAGCAGCTTGGTCGCGGGAGGGACGGGCGAGCAGTACTTC. This chain connects TRBV5-4 to TRBJ2-7; 9 positions agree with TRBD2. Germline V gene sequence: CDR1 SGHNT, CDR2 YYREEE (reference sequence). This CDR3 region has 15 residues. J gave up 6 bases and V 0 bases, and 7 bases lay outside the gene matches.

The chain is built from TRBV9 and TRBJ2-2; 7 bases match TRBD2. Per germline, CDR1 SGDLS and CDR2 YYNGEE. There are 15 residues in the CDR3. V was pared by 4 bases and J by 7 bases, with 10 bases of the junction left unmatched. CDR3 DNA: TGTGCCAGCAGCTACTTTGGCGGGGAGGGCGGGGAGCTGTTTTTT. It yields the protein CASSYFGGEGGELFF. The full variable domain, completed using reference TRBV9 and TRBJ2-2, is DSGVTQTPKHLITATGQRVTLRCSPRSGDLSVYWYQQSLDQGLQFLIQYYNGEERAKGNILERFSAQQFPDLHSELNLSSLELGDSALYFCASSYFGGEGGELFFGEGSRLTVL.

The chain carries TRBV9 and TRBJ2-7; TRBD1 is a possible D gene (5 bases). This CDR3 has 14 amino acids. Trimming took 4 bases from V and 3 from J, leaving 14 bases between them. The V gene's germline CDR1 is SGDLS and CDR2 YYNGEE. The CDR3 loop is CASSPRNRNYEQYF. In nucleotides, the CDR3 is TGTGCCAGCAGCCCGCGTAACAGGAACTACGAGCAGTACTTC.

J is TRBJ2-7 and V is TRBV19; 16 bases are shared with TRBD2. CDR3 size: 17 residues. CDR1 and CDR2 (germline): LNHDA, SQIVND (reference sequence). V shed 5 bases, J shed 4 bases, and the junction held 8 bases outside the gene matches. As DNA, the CDR3 is TGTGCCAGTAGTTCCTCGGGACTAGCGGGAGGGCCATACGAGCAGTACTTC. Its protein product is CASSSSGLAGGPYEQYF.